Listed below are T cell receptor beta chains from one sample, sequenced in a study of blood T cell repertoires in COVID-19. Sequencing was performed with immunoSEQ multiplex PCR; in TCRdb, only in-frame clones are kept and a portion is missing. The table lists around 270,000 clones, 70% to 90% of them singletons. Sequencing was done on a sample of peripheral blood. Source of these receptors: a human donor with COVID-19, enrolled during active disease. The donor label of this sample is uncertain. The CDR3 runs from the conserved cysteine through the conserved F or W. Each record gives: J gene, V gene, clone size, D gene, CDR3 DNA, CDR3 protein. The D gene is left open where the match is weak. Clone size is stated in some rows and not others, as once, few, many or a class when expanded.

j_call: TRBJ1-2
v_call: TRBV9
clone_size: once
d_call: TRBD1
cdr3_nt: TGTGCCAGCAGCGTAGGTCGGGGGGACAGGACCGGCTACACCTTC
cdr3_aa: CASSVGRGDRTGYTF

j_call: TRBJ2-7
v_call: TRBV6-2/TRBV6-3
clone_size: NA
d_call: NA
cdr3_nt: TGTGCCAGCAGTTTGGGTTGGAGGGGCTCCTACGAGCAGTACTTC
cdr3_aa: CASSLGWRGSYEQYF

j_call: TRBJ2-5
v_call: TRBV5-1
clone_size: NA
d_call: NA
cdr3_nt: TGCGCCAGCAGTCGACGGGCGGGGGCTTACCAAGAGACCCAGTACTTC
cdr3_aa: CASSRRAGAYQETQYF

j_call: TRBJ2-6
v_call: TRBV5-1
clone_size: NA
d_call: TRBD1
cdr3_nt: TGCGCCAGCAGCACCACAGGGGATGGGGCCAACGTCCTGACTTTC
cdr3_aa: CASSTTGDGANVLTF

j_call: TRBJ2-5
v_call: TRBV5-4
clone_size: NA
d_call: TRBD1
cdr3_nt: TGTGCCAGCAGCTTGAGGGCAGGGGGCGCGAAAGAGACCCAGTACTTC
cdr3_aa: CASSLRAGGAKETQYF

j_call: TRBJ2-5
v_call: TRBV5-1
clone_size: NA
d_call: TRBD1
cdr3_nt: TGCGCCAGCAGCCTAATTCCCCGGGACAGGACTTTCAAAGAGACCCAGTACTTC
cdr3_aa: CASSLIPRDRTFKETQYF

j_call: TRBJ2-7
v_call: TRBV18
clone_size: once
d_call: TRBD2
cdr3_nt: TGTGCCAGCTCACTTAGCGGGTCCCTCTACGAGCAGTACTTC
cdr3_aa: CASSLSGSLYEQYF

j_call: TRBJ1-2
v_call: TRBV5-4
clone_size: NA
d_call: NA
cdr3_nt: TGTGCCAGCAGCTTGGACAGGAACAGCTATGGCTACACCTTC
cdr3_aa: CASSLDRNSYGYTF

j_call: TRBJ2-5
v_call: TRBV7-3
clone_size: once
d_call: TRBD2
cdr3_nt: TGTGCCAGCAGCTTAGGAGGTCTAGCGGGAGAGACCCAGTACTTC
cdr3_aa: CASSLGGLAGETQYF

j_call: TRBJ1-3
v_call: TRBV27
clone_size: NA
d_call: TRBD1
cdr3_nt: TGTGCCAGCAGTTCGGCGACAGGGGGCCAATTTGGAAACACCATATATTTT
cdr3_aa: CASSSATGGQFGNTIYF

j_call: TRBJ2-7
v_call: TRBV3-1/TRBV3-2
clone_size: NA
d_call: TRBD1
cdr3_nt: TGTGCCAGCAGCAGACAGGGGGCTTACGAGCAGTACTTC
cdr3_aa: CASSRQGAYEQYF

j_call: TRBJ1-1
v_call: TRBV5-1
clone_size: NA
d_call: NA
cdr3_nt: TGCGCCAGCAGCCTGGGGGGGCAGATGAACACTGAAGCTTTCTTT
cdr3_aa: CASSLGGQMNTEAFF

j_call: TRBJ1-2
v_call: TRBV30
clone_size: NA
d_call: NA
cdr3_nt: TGTGCGTGGTCGGGAAGGGACTATGGCTACACCTTC
cdr3_aa: CAWSGRDYGYTF

j_call: TRBJ1-4
v_call: TRBV6-5
clone_size: few
d_call: NA
cdr3_nt: TGTGCCAGCAGTTCCCCGGCAGAGGGTAATGAAAAACTGTTTTTT
cdr3_aa: CASSSPAEGNEKLFF

j_call: TRBJ1-2
v_call: TRBV28
clone_size: NA
d_call: NA
cdr3_nt: TGTGCCACCCTTCCGACAGGCCGATATGGCTACACCTTC
cdr3_aa: CATLPTGRYGYTF

j_call: TRBJ1-1
v_call: TRBV19
clone_size: NA
d_call: NA
cdr3_nt: TGTGGTACAGGGAGGAACACTGAAGCTTTCTTT
cdr3_aa: CGTGRNTEAFF

j_call: TRBJ2-1
v_call: TRBV19
clone_size: NA
d_call: TRBD1
cdr3_nt: TGTGCCAGTAACAGGGGGCTTGGCAATGAGCAGTTCTTC
cdr3_aa: CASNRGLGNEQFF

j_call: TRBJ1-2
v_call: TRBV5-1
clone_size: NA
d_call: NA
cdr3_nt: TGCGCCAGCAGCTTGGTGGGGCAGCCCGACTTAGAATATGGCTACACCTTC
cdr3_aa: CASSLVGQPDLEYGYTF

j_call: TRBJ2-7
v_call: TRBV7-8
clone_size: once
d_call: TRBD2
cdr3_nt: TGTGCCAGCAGCCTAGCGGGAGAGGCCTACGAGCAGTACTTC
cdr3_aa: CASSLAGEAYEQYF

j_call: TRBJ1-5
v_call: TRBV9
clone_size: NA
d_call: NA
cdr3_nt: TGTGCCAGCAGCTCTGTCGGGGATAGCAATCAGCCCCAGCATTTT
cdr3_aa: CASSSVGDSNQPQHF

j_call: TRBJ1-5
v_call: TRBV6-2/TRBV6-3
clone_size: few
d_call: TRBD1
cdr3_nt: TGTGCCAGCAGTTACGAGACAGGGAAAGTATATAGCAATCAGCCCCAGCATTTT
cdr3_aa: CASSYETGKVYSNQPQHF

j_call: TRBJ2-1
v_call: TRBV7-2
clone_size: NA
d_call: TRBD1
cdr3_nt: TGTGCCAGCAGCATAAGACAGGGCCACCCCAACAATGAGCAGTTCTTC
cdr3_aa: CASSIRQGHPNNEQFF

j_call: TRBJ2-3
v_call: TRBV5-4
clone_size: once
d_call: TRBD2
cdr3_nt: TGTGCCAGCAGCTTGGGGCTAGCGGGAGATTTCGATACGCAGTATTTT
cdr3_aa: CASSLGLAGDFDTQYF

j_call: TRBJ2-1
v_call: TRBV9
clone_size: NA
d_call: NA
cdr3_nt: TGTGCCAGCAGCCGTCGTGACAGGTACAATGAGCAGTTCTTC
cdr3_aa: CASSRRDRYNEQFF

j_call: TRBJ2-5
v_call: TRBV28
clone_size: NA
d_call: TRBD1
cdr3_nt: TGTGCCAGCAGTTCGTATAGGAGGAACGGACAGGGGCGAGAGACCCAGTACTTC
cdr3_aa: CASSSYRRNGQGRETQYF

j_call: TRBJ2-1
v_call: TRBV11-2
clone_size: NA
d_call: TRBD2
cdr3_nt: TGTGCCAGCAGCCCTGGGCTAGCGGTGTACAATGAGCAGTTCTTC
cdr3_aa: CASSPGLAVYNEQFF

j_call: TRBJ2-5
v_call: TRBV7-3
clone_size: NA
d_call: NA
cdr3_nt: TGTGCCAGCAGCTCGGGAGAGACCCAGTACTTC
cdr3_aa: CASSSGETQYF

j_call: TRBJ1-1
v_call: TRBV7-9
clone_size: NA
d_call: NA
cdr3_nt: TGTGCCAGCAGCTTCCAGGTGAACACTGAAGCTTTCTTT
cdr3_aa: CASSFQVNTEAFF

j_call: TRBJ2-7
v_call: TRBV18
clone_size: NA
d_call: NA
cdr3_nt: TGTGCCAGCTCACCAGAGGGGGATGAGCAGTACTTC
cdr3_aa: CASSPEGDEQYF

j_call: TRBJ2-3
v_call: TRBV28
clone_size: NA
d_call: TRBD2
cdr3_nt: TGTGCCAGCAGGCCTAGCGGGAGGGCCGGAGATACGCAGTATTTT
cdr3_aa: CASRPSGRAGDTQYF

j_call: TRBJ1-2
v_call: TRBV3-1/TRBV3-2
clone_size: NA
d_call: NA
cdr3_nt: TGTGCCAGCAGCCAAGCGGGATCCTATGGCTACACCTTC
cdr3_aa: CASSQAGSYGYTF

j_call: TRBJ1-1
v_call: TRBV30
clone_size: few
d_call: NA
cdr3_nt: TGTGCCTGGAGTAAGGTTTGGCGGCTGAACACTGAAGCTTTCTTT
cdr3_aa: CAWSKVWRLNTEAFF

j_call: TRBJ2-7
v_call: TRBV7-2
clone_size: few
d_call: NA
cdr3_nt: TGTGCCAGCAGCTTACCGCGTCTGCGGTACGAGCAGTACTTC
cdr3_aa: CASSLPRLRYEQYF

j_call: TRBJ2-1
v_call: TRBV10-1
clone_size: NA
d_call: TRBD2
cdr3_nt: TGCGCCAGCAGTGAGGTAGCGGGTTCGAATGAGCAGTTCTTC
cdr3_aa: CASSEVAGSNEQFF